Here is one T cell receptor beta chain with its context. Its target is unknown. The CDR3 sequence is 13 residues long. From germline, CDR1 is MNHNS and CDR2 SASEGT. The record originates from a study of T cells expressing NK-cell markers. Study information: Obtained from sorted CD3+CD56+NKG2C+, CD3+CD56+NKG2C- and CD3+CD56-NKG2C+ T cells were the TCR beta repertoires. Overall study results and limits: The share of CD8+ T cells held by dominant NKG2C+ clonotypes was roughly 1.0-8% in about six donors. The same clonotypes also predominated in the CD3+CD56-NKG2C+ fraction of a few donors.

Making the TCR beta cDNA relied on 5'RACE template switching with UMIs. TCRdb re-called the 5' RACE reads and catalogs CDR3 proteins one per entry, DNA excluded. In all, the sample yields some 300,000 distinct CDR3 sequences. The V call is TRBV6-1, the J call TRBJ2-1. The sequenced sample was blood T cells: a sorted CD56 or NKG2C T cell subset, CD4+ or CD8+ T cells, or bulk PBMC T cells (not recorded which). This TCR derives from a man between 18 and 35 years old in good health. This chain's CDR3 is CASRSDYYNEQFF.